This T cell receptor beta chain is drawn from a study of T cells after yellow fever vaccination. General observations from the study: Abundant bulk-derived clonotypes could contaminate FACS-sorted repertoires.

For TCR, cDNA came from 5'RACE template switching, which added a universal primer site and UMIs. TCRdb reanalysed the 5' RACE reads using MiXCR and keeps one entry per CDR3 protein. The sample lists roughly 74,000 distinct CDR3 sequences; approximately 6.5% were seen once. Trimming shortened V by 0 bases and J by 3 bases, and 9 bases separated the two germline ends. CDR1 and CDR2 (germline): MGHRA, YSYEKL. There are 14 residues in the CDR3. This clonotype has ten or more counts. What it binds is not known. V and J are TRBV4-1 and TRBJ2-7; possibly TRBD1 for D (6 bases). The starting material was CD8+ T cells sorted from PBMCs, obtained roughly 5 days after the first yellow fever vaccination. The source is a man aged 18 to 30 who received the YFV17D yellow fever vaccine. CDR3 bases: TGCGCCAGCAGCCAAGACAGGGGAAACTACGAGCAGTACTTC. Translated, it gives CASSQDRGNYEQYF.